This T cell receptor beta chain was captured by sequencing in a study of T cell repertoires in cytomegalovirus infection. Study summary: From public TCR beta signatures came an indication of both CMV infection and matching HLA type.

V was clipped by 2 bases and J by 2 bases, with 3 bases between them. The germline gives CDR1 SNHLY, CDR2 FYNNEI. CDR3 length equals 12 residues. In the case of this clonotype: The antigen is unknown.

A single record per CDR3 protein comes from TCRdb applying MiXCR to the reads. The table shows 650,000 to 850,000 distinct CDR3 sequences, with roughly 29% occurring only once. Study results and caveats: In two of eight donors, the top clonotype was HLA-C-restricted CMV-specific.

The clonotype originates from a human donor in good health (CMV status not recorded). Some clones in this sample may be carry-over from other donors' samples. V is TRBV2 and J is TRBJ1-2; D not certain. The sequenced sample was cultured CD8+ T cells from PBMCs, obtained from culture after CMV antigen stimulation. The CDR3 is CASSEKNYGYTF. The CDR3 DNA reads TGTGCCAGCAGTGAAAAGAACTATGGCTACACCTTC.